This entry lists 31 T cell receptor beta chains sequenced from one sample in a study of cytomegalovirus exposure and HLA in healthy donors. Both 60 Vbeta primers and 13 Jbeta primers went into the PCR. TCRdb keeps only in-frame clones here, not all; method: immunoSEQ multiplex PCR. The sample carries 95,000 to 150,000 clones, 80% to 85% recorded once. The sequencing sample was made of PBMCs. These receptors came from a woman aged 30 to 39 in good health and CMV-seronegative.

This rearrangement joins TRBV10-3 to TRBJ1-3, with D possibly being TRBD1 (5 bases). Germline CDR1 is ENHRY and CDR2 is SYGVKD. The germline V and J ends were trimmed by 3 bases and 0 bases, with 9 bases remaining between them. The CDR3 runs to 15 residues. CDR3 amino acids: CAISDPGNSGNTIYF. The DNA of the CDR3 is TGTGCCATCAGTGACCCAGGGAACTCTGGAAACACCATATATTTT.

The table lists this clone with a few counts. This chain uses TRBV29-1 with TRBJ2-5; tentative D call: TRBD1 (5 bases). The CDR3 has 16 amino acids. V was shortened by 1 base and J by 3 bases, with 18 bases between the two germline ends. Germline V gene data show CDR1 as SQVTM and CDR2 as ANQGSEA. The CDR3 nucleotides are TGCAGCGTTGAAGGTCAGGGCATTTTATGGAAAGAGACCCAGTACTTC. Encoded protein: CSVEGQGILWKETQYF.

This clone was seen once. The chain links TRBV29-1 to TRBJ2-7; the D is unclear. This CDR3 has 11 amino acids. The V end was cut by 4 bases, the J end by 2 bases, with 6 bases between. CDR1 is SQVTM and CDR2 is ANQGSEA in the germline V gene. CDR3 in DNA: TGCAGCGTTGCCGAGACCTACGAGCAGTACTTC. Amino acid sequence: CSVAETYEQYF.

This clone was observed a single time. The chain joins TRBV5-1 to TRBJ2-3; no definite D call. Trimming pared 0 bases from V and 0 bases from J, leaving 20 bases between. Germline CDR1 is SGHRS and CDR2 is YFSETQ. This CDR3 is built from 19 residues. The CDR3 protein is CASSLVATISPLSTDTQYF. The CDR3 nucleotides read TGCGCCAGCAGCTTGGTGGCTACTATATCTCCCCTGAGCACAGATACGCAGTATTTT.

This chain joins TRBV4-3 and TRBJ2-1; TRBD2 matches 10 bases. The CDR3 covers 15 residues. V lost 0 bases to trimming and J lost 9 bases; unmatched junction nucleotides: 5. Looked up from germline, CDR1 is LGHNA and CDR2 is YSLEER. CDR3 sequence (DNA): TGCGCCAGCAGCCAAGATCCTAGCGGGAGTGGTGAGCAGTTCTTC. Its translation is CASSQDPSGSGEQFF.

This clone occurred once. CDR3 in DNA: TGTGCCAGCAGTTACCCCGGAGCCCGAGGCGATGAGCAGTTCTTC. Protein product: CASSYPGARGDEQFF. The genes are TRBV6-5 and TRBJ2-1; D remains ambiguous. The germline gives CDR1 MNHEY, CDR2 SVGAGI. V was pared by 2 bases and J by 8 bases, with 16 bases between. This CDR3 region has 15 residues.

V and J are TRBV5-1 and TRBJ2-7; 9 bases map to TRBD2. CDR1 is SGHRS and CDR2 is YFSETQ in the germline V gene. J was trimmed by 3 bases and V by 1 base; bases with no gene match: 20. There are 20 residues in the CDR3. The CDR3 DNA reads TGCGCCAGCAGCTTGCATCCCGCCAGTCCTCCGGCTAGCGGGATCTACGAGCAGTACTTC. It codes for CASSLHPASPPASGIYEQYF.

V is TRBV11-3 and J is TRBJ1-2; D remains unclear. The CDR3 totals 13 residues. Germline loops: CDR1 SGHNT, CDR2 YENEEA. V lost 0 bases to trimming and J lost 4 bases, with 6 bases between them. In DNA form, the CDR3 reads TGTGCCAGCAGCTTAGATAGCTTCTATGGCTACACCTTC. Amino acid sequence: CASSLDSFYGYTF.

For the CDR3, the DNA is TGCGCCAGCAGCTTGGCGGGTCTGCGGGGGGGCAATGAGCAGTTCTTC. It translates to CASSLAGLRGGNEQFF. This chain joins TRBV5-1 and TRBJ2-1; 9 nucleotides agree with TRBD2. CDR1 and CDR2 (germline): SGHRS, YFSETQ. J gave up 6 bases and V 0 bases, and 7 bases lay outside the gene matches. This CDR3 has 16 residues.

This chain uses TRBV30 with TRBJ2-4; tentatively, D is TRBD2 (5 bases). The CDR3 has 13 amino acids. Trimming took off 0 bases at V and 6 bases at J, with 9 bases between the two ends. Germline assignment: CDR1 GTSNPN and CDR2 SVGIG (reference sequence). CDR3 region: CAWSVGLVNIQYF. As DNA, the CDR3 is TGTGCCTGGAGTGTAGGACTTGTAAACATTCAGTACTTC.

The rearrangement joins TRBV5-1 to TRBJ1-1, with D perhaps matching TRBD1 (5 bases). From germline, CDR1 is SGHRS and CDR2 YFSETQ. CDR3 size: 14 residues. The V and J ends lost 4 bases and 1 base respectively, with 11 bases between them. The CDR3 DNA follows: TGCGCCAGCAGCCAACAAGGACAGAACACTGAAGCTTTCTTT. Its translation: CASSQQGQNTEAFF.

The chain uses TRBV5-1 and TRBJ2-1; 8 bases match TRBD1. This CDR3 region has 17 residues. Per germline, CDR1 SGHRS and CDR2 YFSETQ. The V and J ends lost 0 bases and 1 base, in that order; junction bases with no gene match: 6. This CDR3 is CASSLGQGTWSYNEQFF. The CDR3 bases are TGCGCCAGCAGCTTGGGACAGGGGACTTGGTCCTACAATGAGCAGTTCTTC.

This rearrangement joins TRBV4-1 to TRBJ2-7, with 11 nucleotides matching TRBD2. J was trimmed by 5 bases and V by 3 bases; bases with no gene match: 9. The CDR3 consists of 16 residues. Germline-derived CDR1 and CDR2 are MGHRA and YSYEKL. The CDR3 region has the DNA TGCGCCAGCAGCCAGCCCCTTAGCGGGAGGGCCCACGAGCAGTACTTC. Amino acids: CASSQPLSGRAHEQYF.

CDR3 sequence (DNA): TGTGCCAGCAGCCCCGGGACAGGGATCTTGCAGCAGTACTTC. Its protein product is CASSPGTGILQQYF. V usage is TRBV7-2 and J usage is TRBJ2-7; TRBD1 matches 9 bases. This CDR3 comprises 14 residues. The germline CDR1 and CDR2 sequences are SGHTA and FQGNSA. Trimming at V came to 5 bases and at J to 8 bases, leaving 10 bases not matched to a gene.

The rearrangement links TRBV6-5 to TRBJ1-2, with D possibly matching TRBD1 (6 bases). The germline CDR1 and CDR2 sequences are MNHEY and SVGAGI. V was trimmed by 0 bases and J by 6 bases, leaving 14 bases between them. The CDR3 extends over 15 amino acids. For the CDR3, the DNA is TGTGCCAGCAGTTACTCGGCCAGGGGTTTTAATGGCTACACCTTC. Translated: CASSYSARGFNGYTF.

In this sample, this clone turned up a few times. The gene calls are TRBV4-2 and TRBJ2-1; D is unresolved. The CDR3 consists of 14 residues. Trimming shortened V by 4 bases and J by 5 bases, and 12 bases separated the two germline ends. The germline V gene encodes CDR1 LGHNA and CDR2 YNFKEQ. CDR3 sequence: CASSLVEDDNEQFF. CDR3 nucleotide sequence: TGTGCCAGCAGCCTCGTAGAGGATGACAATGAGCAGTTCTTC.

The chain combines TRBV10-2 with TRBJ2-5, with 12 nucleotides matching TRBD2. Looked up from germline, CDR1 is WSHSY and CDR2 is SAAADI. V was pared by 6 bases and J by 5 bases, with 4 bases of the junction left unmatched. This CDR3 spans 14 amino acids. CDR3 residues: CASSATSGGETQYF. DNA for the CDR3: TGCGCCAGCAGCGCAACTAGCGGGGGGGAGACCCAGTACTTC.

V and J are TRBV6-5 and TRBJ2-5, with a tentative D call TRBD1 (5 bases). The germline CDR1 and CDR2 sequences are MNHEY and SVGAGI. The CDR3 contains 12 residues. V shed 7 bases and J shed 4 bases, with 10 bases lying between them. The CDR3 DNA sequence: TGTGCCAGCACAGGGCTTACAGAGACCCAGTACTTC. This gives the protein CASTGLTETQYF.

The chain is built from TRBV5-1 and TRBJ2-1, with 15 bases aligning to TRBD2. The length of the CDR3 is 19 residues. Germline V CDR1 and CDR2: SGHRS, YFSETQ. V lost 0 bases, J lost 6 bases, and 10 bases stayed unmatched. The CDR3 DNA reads TGCGCCAGCAGCTTGGACGGACTAGCGGGAGGGCCCGTTGCCAATGAGCAGTTCTTC. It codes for CASSLDGLAGGPVANEQFF.

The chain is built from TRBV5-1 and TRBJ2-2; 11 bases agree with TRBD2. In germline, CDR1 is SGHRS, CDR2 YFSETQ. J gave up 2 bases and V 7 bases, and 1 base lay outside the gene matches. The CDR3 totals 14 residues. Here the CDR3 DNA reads TGCGCCAGCGGGACTAGCGGTAACACCGGGGAGCTGTTTTTT. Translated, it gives CASGTSGNTGELFF.

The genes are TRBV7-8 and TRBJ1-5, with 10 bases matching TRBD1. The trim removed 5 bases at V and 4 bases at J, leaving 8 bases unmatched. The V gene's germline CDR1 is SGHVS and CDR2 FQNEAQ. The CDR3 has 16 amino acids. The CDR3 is CASSGGDRGWNQPQHF. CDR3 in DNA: TGTGCCAGCAGCGGCGGGGACAGGGGTTGGAATCAGCCCCAGCATTTT.

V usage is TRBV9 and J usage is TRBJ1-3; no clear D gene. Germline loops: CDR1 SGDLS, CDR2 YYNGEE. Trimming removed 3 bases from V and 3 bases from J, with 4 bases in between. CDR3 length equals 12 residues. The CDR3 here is CASSGLGNTIYF. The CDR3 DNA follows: TGTGCCAGCAGCGGACTTGGAAACACCATATATTTT.

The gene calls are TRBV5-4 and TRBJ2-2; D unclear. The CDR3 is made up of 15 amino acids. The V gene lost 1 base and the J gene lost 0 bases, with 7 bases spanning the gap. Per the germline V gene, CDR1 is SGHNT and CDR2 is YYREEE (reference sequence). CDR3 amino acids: CASSLRVSNTGELFF. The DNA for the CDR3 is TGTGCCAGCAGCTTGAGAGTTTCGAACACCGGGGAGCTGTTTTTT.

CDR3 sequence (DNA): TGTGCCAGCAGCAATCGGGGGGTGACGGGAAACACCATATATTTT. This translates into CASSNRGVTGNTIYF. The rearrangement links TRBV5-4 to TRBJ1-3, with D perhaps TRBD1 (5 bases). This CDR3 is built from 15 residues. Trimming cost V 4 bases and J 4 bases, with 15 bases left between them. Germline V lookup: CDR1 SGHNT, CDR2 YYREEE (reference sequence).

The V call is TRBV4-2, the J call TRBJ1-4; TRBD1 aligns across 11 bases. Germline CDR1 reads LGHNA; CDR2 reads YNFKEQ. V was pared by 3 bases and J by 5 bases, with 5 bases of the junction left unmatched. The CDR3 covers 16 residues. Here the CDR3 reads CASSQRTGGGNEKLFF. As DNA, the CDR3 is TGTGCCAGCAGCCAGAGGACAGGGGGCGGGAATGAAAAACTGTTTTTT.

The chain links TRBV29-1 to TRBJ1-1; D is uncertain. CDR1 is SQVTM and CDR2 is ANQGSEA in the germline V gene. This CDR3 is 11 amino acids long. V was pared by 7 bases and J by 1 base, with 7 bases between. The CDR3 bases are TGCAGCGCAGATTCGAACACTGAAGCTTTCTTT. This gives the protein CSADSNTEAFF. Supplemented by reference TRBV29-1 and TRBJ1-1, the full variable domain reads SAVISQKPSRDICQRGTSLTIQCQVDSQVTMMFWYRQQPGQSLTLIATANQGSEATYESGFVIDKFPISRPNLTFSTLTVSNMSPEDSSIYLCSADSNTEAFFGQGTRLTVV.

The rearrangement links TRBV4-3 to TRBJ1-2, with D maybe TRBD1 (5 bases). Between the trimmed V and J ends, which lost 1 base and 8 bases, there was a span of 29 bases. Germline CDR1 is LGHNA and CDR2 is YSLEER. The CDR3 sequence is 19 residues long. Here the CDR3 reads CASSQGEGVGRSSSWGYTF. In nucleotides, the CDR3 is TGCGCCAGCAGCCAAGGGGAGGGCGTGGGACGCTCGAGTTCTTGGGGCTACACCTTC.

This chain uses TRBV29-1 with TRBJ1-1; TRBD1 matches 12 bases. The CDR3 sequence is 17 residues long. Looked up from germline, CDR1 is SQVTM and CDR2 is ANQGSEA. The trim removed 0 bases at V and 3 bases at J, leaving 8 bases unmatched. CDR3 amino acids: CSVEDAGGQGAYTEAFF. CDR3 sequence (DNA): TGCAGCGTTGAAGATGCGGGGGGACAGGGGGCGTACACTGAAGCTTTCTTT.

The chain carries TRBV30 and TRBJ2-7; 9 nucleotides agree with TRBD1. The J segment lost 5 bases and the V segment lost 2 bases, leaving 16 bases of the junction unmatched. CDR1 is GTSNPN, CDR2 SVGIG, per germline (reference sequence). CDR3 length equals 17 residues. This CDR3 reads CAWSPRRDRVRFHEQYF. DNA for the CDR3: TGTGCCTGGAGTCCACGCAGGGACAGGGTCAGATTCCACGAGCAGTACTTC.

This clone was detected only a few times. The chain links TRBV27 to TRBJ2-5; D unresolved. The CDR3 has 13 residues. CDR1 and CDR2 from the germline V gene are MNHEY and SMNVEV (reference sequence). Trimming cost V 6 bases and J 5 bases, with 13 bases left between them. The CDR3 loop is CASREQIQETQYF. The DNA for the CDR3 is TGTGCCAGCAGAGAACAAATCCAGGAGACCCAGTACTTC.

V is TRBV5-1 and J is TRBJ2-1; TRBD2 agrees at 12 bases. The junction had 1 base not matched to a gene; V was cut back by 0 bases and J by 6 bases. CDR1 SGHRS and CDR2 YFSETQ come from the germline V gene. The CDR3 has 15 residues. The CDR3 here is CASSLATSGSNEQFF. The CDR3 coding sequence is TGCGCCAGCAGCTTGGCGACTAGCGGGAGCAATGAGCAGTTCTTC.